This passage covers 11 T cell receptor beta chains from one sample sequenced in a study of blood T cell repertoires in COVID-19 (dated by TCRdb to the early 2020s). The library was obtained by the immunoSEQ multiplex PCR assay. Imported from immuneACCESS, the table was reduced by TCRdb to in-frame sequences with V and J called. These copies leave out some clones; in studies compared against another copy, an unresolved V gene accounts for under half, and the cause of the remainder is not known. For this sample there are about 140,000 clones; around 86% appear just once. The biggest ten clones account for roughly 4% of the sample. The sequenced sample consisted of peripheral blood. All receptors derive from a woman aged 80 or over with acute or convalescent COVID-19.

The J gene is TRBJ2-1, the V gene TRBV27; 7 bases fit TRBD2. Germline CDR1 and CDR2: MNHEY and SMNVEV (reference sequence). CDR3 length: 14 amino acids. J was trimmed by 0 bases and V by 7 bases; bases with no gene match: 3. CDR3 region: CASKWGGSYNEQFF. CDR3 bases: TGTGCCAGCAAGTGGGGGGGCTCCTACAATGAGCAGTTCTTC.

This chain links TRBV3-1 (or the pseudogene TRBV3-2) with TRBJ2-1; 13 nucleotides agree with TRBD2. V shed 1 base, J shed 3 bases, and the junction held 9 bases outside the gene matches. This CDR3 has 19 residues. Germline assignment: CDR1 LGHDT and CDR2 YNNKEL (reference sequence). This CDR3 reads CASSQGTSGGRPHYNEQFF. CDR3 nucleotides: TGTGCCAGCAGCCAAGGGACTAGCGGGGGCCGCCCACACTACAATGAGCAGTTCTTC.

This rearrangement joins TRBV18 to TRBJ1-1; no definite D call. CDR1 is KGHSH and CDR2 is LQKENI in the germline V gene. V was trimmed by 6 bases and J by 5 bases, leaving 13 bases between them. The CDR3 extends over 13 amino acids. CDR3 region: CASSRDGRTEAFF. CDR3 DNA: TGTGCCAGCTCTCGCGATGGCAGGACTGAAGCTTTCTTT.

This clone was detected only a few times. The CDR3 loop reads CASRLTGTEAFF. The CDR3 DNA follows: TGTGCCAGCAGGCTGACAGGGACTGAAGCTTTCTTT. This chain uses TRBV25-1 with TRBJ1-1; 7 bases agree with TRBD1. CDR1 and CDR2 (germline): MGHDK, SYGVNS. This CDR3 has 12 residues. J gave up 5 bases and V 6 bases, and 3 bases lay outside the gene matches.

The rearrangement uses TRBV5-1 and TRBJ1-3; TRBD1 is a possible D gene (5 bases). The CDR3 length is 15 residues. The V end lost 4 bases, the J end lost 0 bases, and 11 bases lay between the germline ends. CDR1 SGHRS and CDR2 YFSETQ come from the germline V gene. The CDR3 DNA reads TGCGCCAGCAGCCCGGGGGGGTACTCTGGAAACACCATATATTTT. Its translation: CASSPGGYSGNTIYF.

The V and J genes are TRBV19 and TRBJ1-5, with D possibly TRBD1 on 5 matching bases. V lost 6 bases, J lost 4 bases, and 16 bases lay in between. Germline CDR1 is LNHDA and CDR2 is SQIVND (reference sequence). This CDR3 contains 15 residues. This CDR3 reads CASRTQGLKNQPQHF. In nucleotides, the CDR3 is TGTGCCAGTAGGACCCAGGGACTGAAGAATCAGCCCCAGCATTTT.

The rearrangement uses TRBV7-9 and TRBJ1-1; TRBD1 matches at 8 bases. CDR1 and CDR2 (germline): SEHNR, FQNEAQ (reference sequence). The CDR3 sequence is 16 residues long. V was clipped by 4 bases and J by 4 bases; unmatched bases: 11. The CDR3 bases are TGTGCCAGCAGCTACCCCGGGACAGGAGAAACCACTGAAGCTTTCTTT. Encoded protein: CASSYPGTGETTEAFF.

The V call is TRBV2, the J call TRBJ1-6; 9 nucleotides line up with TRBD1. Germline loops: CDR1 SNHLY, CDR2 FYNNEI. The CDR3 totals 15 residues. The V gene end was trimmed by 8 bases and the J gene end by 7 bases; junction bases not matched to a gene: 9. CDR3 in amino acids: CASVSPGTGNSPLHF. The CDR3 region has the DNA TGTGCCAGCGTATCTCCCGGGACAGGGAATTCACCCCTCCACTTT.

V and J are TRBV28 and TRBJ2-7; D is ambiguous. Germline lookup yields CDR1 MDHEN and CDR2 SYDVKM. This CDR3 spans 12 amino acids. V was pared by 3 bases and J by 12 bases, with 15 bases between. In DNA form, the CDR3 reads TGTGCCAGCAGTTTCCCACAGCCTCCGCTGTACTTC. This sequence encodes CASSFPQPPLYF. The full variable domain, completed using reference TRBV28 and TRBJ2-7, is DVKVTQSSRYLVKRTGEKVFLECVQDMDHENMFWYRQDPGLGLRLIYFSYDVKMKEKGDIPEGYSVSREKKERFSLILESASTNQTSMYLCASSFPQPPLYFGPGTRLTVT.

The genes are TRBV9 and TRBJ2-2; D not certain. Germline lookup yields CDR1 SGDLS and CDR2 YYNGEE. V lost 4 bases, J lost 6 bases, and 7 bases lay in between. The CDR3 contains 12 residues. The CDR3 DNA is TGTGCCAGCAGCCAAACAGCCGGGGAGCTGTTTTTT. This translates into CASSQTAGELFF.

V and J are TRBV7-9 and TRBJ1-3, with D possibly TRBD1 on 5 matching bases. V gave up 3 bases and J gave up 0 bases, with 15 bases separating them. The length of the CDR3 is 17 residues. In germline, CDR1 is SEHNR, CDR2 FQNEAQ (reference sequence). This CDR3 is CASSFFPQQGSGNTIYF. The CDR3 nucleotides read TGTGCCAGCAGCTTTTTCCCTCAGCAGGGCTCTGGAAACACCATATATTTT.